Sequencing of this T cell receptor (beta chain) was carried out in a study of metastatic and nonmetastatic thyroid tumors. Study overall: Repertoires were compared across blood and tumor or nodule tissue from malignant and benign thyroid patients.

Per the authors' pipeline: Construction of a distant-metastasis classifier for papillary thyroid cancer relied on CDR3 differences across clinicopathological groups. TCRdb recomputed clones from the PCR reads via MiXCR. These V and J calls originate from TCRdb's pipeline instead of the authors' own analysis. The sample gives some 7,400 clones, 28% of which show up once; roughly 27% is in the top ten. Study conclusions and caveats: For both blood and tumor, malignant thyroid tumors reportedly showed significantly higher TCR beta diversity than benign nodules did.

In its sample, this clone is medium-sized. The antigen remains undetermined. None of the patients had undergone any treatment ahead of thyroid surgery. The sequenced material came from adjacent normal tissue. This clonotype originated in a male donor with papillary thyroid cancer or a benign thyroid nodule (not recorded which). Some clones in this sample may be carry-over from other donors' samples.

In DNA form, the CDR3 reads TGTGCCATCAGTGAGGGACTAGCGGGTAACAATGAGCAGTTCTTC. Translation: CAISEGLAGNNEQFF. The chain is built from TRBV10-3 and TRBJ2-1; 11 bases are shared with TRBD2. Germline V gene data show CDR1 as ENHRY and CDR2 as SYGVKD. CDR3 length: 15 residues. Trimming removed 2 bases from V and 5 bases from J; junction bases left unmatched: 2.